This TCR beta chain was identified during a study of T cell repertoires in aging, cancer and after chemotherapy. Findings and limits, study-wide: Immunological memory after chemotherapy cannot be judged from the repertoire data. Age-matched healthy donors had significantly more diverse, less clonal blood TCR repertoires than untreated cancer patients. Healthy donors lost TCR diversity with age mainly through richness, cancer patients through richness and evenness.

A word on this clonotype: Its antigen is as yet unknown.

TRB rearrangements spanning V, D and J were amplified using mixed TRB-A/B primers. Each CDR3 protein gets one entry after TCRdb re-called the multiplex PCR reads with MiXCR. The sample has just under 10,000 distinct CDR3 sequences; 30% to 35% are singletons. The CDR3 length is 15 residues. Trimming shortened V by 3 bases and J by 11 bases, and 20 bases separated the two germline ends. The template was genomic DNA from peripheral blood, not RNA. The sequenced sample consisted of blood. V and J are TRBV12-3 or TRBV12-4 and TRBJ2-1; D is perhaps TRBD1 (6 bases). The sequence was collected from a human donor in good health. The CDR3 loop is CASSFEVGGENKQFF. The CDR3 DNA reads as TGTGCCAGCAGTTTTGAGGTAGGGGGAGAGAATAAGCAGTTCTTC.